The next 9 T cell receptor beta chains were all read from a single sample in a study of T cell responses to AZD1222 COVID-19 vaccine (dated by TCRdb to the early 2020s). Taken with the paper, the label for time point translates to: baseline before first vaccination. The library was produced with the immunoSEQ multiplex PCR assay. TCRdb limited this immuneACCESS table to in-frame rearrangements with V and J called. A share of clones is missing; checked studies link under half to unresolved V genes, and the rest is unexplained. The sample data list about 110,000 clones, and around nine tenths of these were observed just once. About 3% of the sample belongs to the ten largest clones. The sample here was peripheral blood, taken on day 0 of AZD1222 vaccination. The receptors were sampled from an adult in good health.

The V call is TRBV5-1, the J call TRBJ1-5; 7 nucleotides line up with TRBD1. With 3 bases clipped from V and 3 bases from J, the junction kept 9 bases outside the gene matches. This CDR3 spans 16 amino acids. Germline CDR1 SGHRS, CDR2 YFSETQ. CDR3: CASSYYPDRTNQPQHF. The CDR3 DNA sequence: TGCGCCAGCAGCTACTACCCGGACAGGACCAATCAGCCCCAGCATTTT.

On this clone itself: Other DNA sequences in this sample translate to the same CDR3. The gene calls are TRBV18 and TRBJ2-3; D is undetermined. CDR1 is KGHSH and CDR2 is LQKENI in the germline V gene. The CDR3 totals 13 residues. Trimming stripped 0 bases from V and 0 bases from J, with 1 base between. The CDR3 coding sequence is TGTGCCAGCTCACCACCAAGCACAGATACGCAGTATTTT. Amino acid sequence: CASSPPSTDTQYF.

V is TRBV30 and J is TRBJ1-6; the D gene is possibly TRBD1 (6 bases). This CDR3 comprises 13 residues. With 3 bases removed from V and 6 bases from J, the gap between germline ends came to 9 bases. The germline V gene encodes CDR1 GTSNPN and CDR2 SVGIG (reference sequence). The chain's CDR3 is CAWSGQINSPLHF. The DNA for the CDR3 is TGTGCCTGGAGCGGACAGATTAATTCACCCCTCCACTTT.

The CDR3 reads CASSIDQGSYEQYF. CDR3 coding DNA: TGTGCCAGTAGTATAGATCAGGGGTCCTACGAGCAGTACTTC. The gene calls are TRBV19 and TRBJ2-7; D is perhaps TRBD1 (6 bases). Germline loops: CDR1 LNHDA, CDR2 SQIVND (reference sequence). This CDR3 has 14 residues. V dropped 0 bases and J dropped 1 base, with 7 bases sitting between them.

The V and J genes are TRBV19 and TRBJ1-2; 11 nucleotides agree with TRBD1. The CDR3 runs 18 residues. Germline values: CDR1 LNHDA, CDR2 SQIVND (reference sequence). Trimming removed 7 bases from V and 0 bases from J; junction bases left unmatched: 13. DNA of the CDR3: TGTGCCAGTAAGAGGGGGACAGGGGGGCAAGCTGCTAACTATGGCTACACCTTC. Translated, it gives CASKRGTGGQAANYGYTF. The full variable domain, its missing parts supplied by reference TRBV19 and TRBJ1-2, is DGGITQSPKYLFRKEGQNVTLSCEQNLNHDAMYWYRQDPGQGLRLIYYSQIVNDFQKGDIAEGYSVSREKKESFPLTVTSAQKNPTAFYLCASKRGTGGQAANYGYTFGSGTRLTVV.

The chain couples TRBV18 to TRBJ1-5; D gene unclear. Germline loops: CDR1 KGHSH, CDR2 LQKENI. Trimming shortened V by 3 bases and J by 7 bases, and 16 bases separated the two germline ends. The CDR3 sequence is 15 residues long. The CDR3, as DNA: TGTGCCAGCTCACCGGGAGAAGCCCTAGGGCAGCCCCAGCATTTT. As protein: CASSPGEALGQPQHF.

The rearrangement uses TRBV25-1 and TRBJ2-3; no firm D call. The CDR3 covers 10 residues. In germline, CDR1 is MGHDK, CDR2 SYGVNS. Trimming took off 10 bases at V and 2 bases at J, with 4 bases between the two ends. CDR3 sequence reads: CANTTDTQYF. Here the CDR3 DNA reads TGTGCCAACACCACAGATACGCAGTATTTT.

CDR3 amino acids: CASSSHTDTQYF. The CDR3, as DNA: TGTGCCAGCAGCTCCCACACAGATACGCAGTATTTT. The genes are TRBV5-4 and TRBJ2-3; D call uncertain. The CDR3 totals 12 residues. V was trimmed by 3 bases and J by 2 bases, leaving 4 bases between them. The germline gives CDR1 SGHNT, CDR2 YYREEE (reference sequence).

This rearrangement joins TRBV6-2 or TRBV6-3 to TRBJ2-7; the D gene is possibly TRBD1 (5 bases). The CDR3 covers 12 residues. Germline V lookup: CDR1 MNHEY, CDR2 SVGEGT. V lost 4 bases to trimming and J lost 3 bases, with 7 bases between them. CDR3 DNA sequence: TGTGCCAGCAGTTCACAGGTCTACGAGCAGTACTTC. Its translation: CASSSQVYEQYF.